These 20 T cell receptor beta chains share one sample of origin, sequenced in a study of cytomegalovirus exposure and HLA in healthy donors (dated by TCRdb to about 2017). Library preparation employed the immunoSEQ multiplex PCR assay. For the multiplex PCR, a mixture combining 60 forward primers for TCR Vbeta segments and 13 reverse primers for TCR Jbeta segments was used. TCRdb provides this immuneACCESS table in a form limited to in-frame rearrangements. Some clones are lacking; in checked studies, under half of them reflect an unresolved V gene, and why the rest are absent is not known. This sample holds about 160,000 clones; 75% to 90% were observed only once. The ten largest clones capture just under 2% of the sample. The sequencing sample was made of PBMCs. The receptor set was obtained from a woman aged 18-29 years in good health and CMV-seronegative.

V and J are TRBV27 and TRBJ2-3, with TRBD2 as a possible D gene (5 bases). The V gene lost 7 bases and the J gene lost 2 bases, with 19 bases spanning the gap. CDR1 MNHEY and CDR2 SMNVEV come from the germline V gene (reference sequence). The CDR3 is made up of 16 amino acids. The CDR3 is CASIPTLARYTDTQYF. DNA of the CDR3: TGTGCCAGCATTCCCACCCTAGCCCGTTACACAGATACGCAGTATTTT.

This clone appeared once. The rearrangement uses TRBV11-2 and TRBJ2-1; D may be TRBD2 (6 bases). Trimming cost V 7 bases and J 8 bases, with 15 bases left between them. Germline lookup yields CDR1 SGHAT and CDR2 FQNNGV. The CDR3 extends over 13 amino acids. CDR3 DNA sequence: TGTGCCAGCACTTTCTCTCCTAGCGATGAGCAGTTCTTC. As protein: CASTFSPSDEQFF.

The chain employs TRBV19 and TRBJ2-1, with 8 bases lining up with TRBD1. The V and J ends lost 5 bases and 6 bases, in that order; junction bases with no gene match: 6. Per the germline V gene, CDR1 is LNHDA and CDR2 is SQIVND (reference sequence). CDR3 length: 14 amino acids. This CDR3 reads CASSPGTGGNEQFF. CDR3 DNA sequence: TGTGCCAGTAGTCCCGGGACAGGAGGCAATGAGCAGTTCTTC.

Details on this clone: At one boundary the junction diverges from the germline segment, which might be a read error. The chain uses TRBV29-1 and TRBJ2-7; 10 nucleotides align to TRBD2. The germline V gene encodes CDR1 SQVTM and CDR2 ANQGSEA. The CDR3 extends over 13 amino acids. CDR3 nucleotides: TGCAGCGTTGACAGCGGGAGGGCCTATGAGCAGTACTTC. Protein sequence: CSVDSGRAYEQYF.

The CDR3 protein is CASSLATGVGNTIYF. The CDR3 DNA is TGTGCCAGCAGCTTGGCCACAGGGGTCGGAAACACCATATATTTT. J is TRBJ1-3 and V is TRBV6-5; 7 bases match TRBD1. The CDR3 consists of 15 residues. The ends lost 6 bases at V and 4 bases at J; junction bases unmatched: 9. CDR1 is MNHEY and CDR2 is SVGAGI in the germline V gene.

The rearrangement uses TRBV19 and TRBJ1-1; D uncertain. V was clipped by 3 bases and J by 1 base, with 12 bases between them. The germline V gene has CDR1 LNHDA and CDR2 SQIVND (reference sequence). The CDR3 consists of 15 residues. CDR3 DNA: TGTGCCAGTAGTATGAATGGGCTCCGGAACACTGAAGCTTTCTTT. It translates to CASSMNGLRNTEAFF.

The V and J genes are TRBV7-6 and TRBJ2-3, with D unresolved. Trimming cost V 6 bases and J 4 bases, with 11 bases left between them. CDR1 and CDR2 (germline): SGHVS, FNYEAQ. CDR3 length: 13 amino acids. The CDR3, as DNA: TGTGCCAGCAGTTTCACAGACGCAGATACGCAGTATTTT. Residues: CASSFTDADTQYF.

On this clone: The sample contains more than one DNA sequence encoding this CDR3. This chain joins TRBV27 and TRBJ2-2; 8 nucleotides agree with TRBD2. CDR3 length equals 17 residues. Germline assignment: CDR1 MNHEY and CDR2 SMNVEV (reference sequence). Trimming at V came to 6 bases and at J to 8 bases, leaving 17 bases not matched to a gene. The CDR3 coding sequence is TGTGCCAGCAGCCTATTTTGGATAGCGGGATGGACTGGGGAGCTGTTTTTT. Protein: CASSLFWIAGWTGELFF.

This sequence joins TRBV7-9 and TRBJ2-7; D not certain. In germline, CDR1 is SEHNR, CDR2 FQNEAQ (reference sequence). The CDR3 runs to 16 residues. Trimming left V 5 bases short and J 4 bases short, with 21 bases between. The CDR3 DNA reads TGTGCCAGCAGCACCGGCCTGGCCGGAGTTCGGTACGAGCAGTACTTC. It specifies CASSTGLAGVRYEQYF.

In DNA, the CDR3 is TGTGCCAGCAGTTCCCGCACGGCAGGGAATTCACCCCTCCACTTT. Translated: CASSSRTAGNSPLHF. V usage is TRBV27 and J usage is TRBJ1-6, with D possibly being TRBD1 (5 bases). Germline lookup yields CDR1 MNHEY and CDR2 SMNVEV (reference sequence). The CDR3 totals 15 residues. V was trimmed by 4 bases and J by 7 bases, leaving 14 bases between them.

This clone turned up a few times. The rearrangement links TRBV6-5 to TRBJ2-6; no definite D call. The V end lost 4 bases, the J end lost 0 bases, and 10 bases lay between the germline ends. The CDR3 consists of 16 residues. CDR1 is MNHEY and CDR2 is SVGAGI in the germline V gene. CDR3 residues: CASSLQLLSGANVLTF. Written as DNA, the CDR3 is TGTGCCAGCAGTTTACAGTTGCTCTCTGGGGCCAACGTCCTGACTTTC.

The chain uses TRBV29-1 and TRBJ2-5; 12 nucleotides match TRBD2. The length of the CDR3 is 15 residues. Germline V gene lookup returns CDR1 SQVTM and CDR2 ANQGSEA. After removal of 4 bases from V and 5 bases from J, the junction contained 8 bases not matched to a gene. CDR3 region: CSVGGTSGLTETQYF. For the CDR3, the DNA is TGCAGCGTTGGGGGGACTAGCGGGTTGACGGAGACCCAGTACTTC.

The chain couples TRBV7-2 to TRBJ2-1; 10 bases align to TRBD2. This CDR3 comprises 15 residues. Germline trimming cut 3 bases from V and 10 bases from J; bases unmatched to any gene: 9. Germline V gene sequence: CDR1 SGHTA, CDR2 FQGNSA. CDR3 nucleotide sequence: TGTGCCAGCAGCTTTAGCGGGGGGCTTTGGGAGGAGCAGTTCTTC. It encodes CASSFSGGLWEEQFF.

The CDR3 region is CASSPAGQGATNEKLFF. The CDR3 region has the DNA TGTGCCAGCTCACCAGCGGGACAGGGGGCAACTAATGAAAAACTGTTTTTT. This chain uses TRBV18 with TRBJ1-4; 11 nucleotides line up with TRBD1. The CDR3 covers 17 residues. Germline-derived CDR1 and CDR2 are KGHSH and LQKENI. The ends lost 2 bases at V and 0 bases at J; junction bases unmatched: 2. Full variable domain (remainder filled in from reference TRBV18 and TRBJ1-4): NAGVMQNPRHLVRRRGQEARLRCSPMKGHSHVYWYRQLPEEGLKFMVYLQKENIIDESGMPKERFSAEFPKEGPSILRIQQVVRGDSAAYFCASSPAGQGATNEKLFFGSGTQLSVL.

The J gene is TRBJ2-1, the V gene TRBV27; 8 nucleotides line up with TRBD1. The CDR3 extends over 15 amino acids. Losses at the gene ends were 5 bases for V and 2 bases for J; bases not matched to a gene: 5. Germline CDR1 is MNHEY and CDR2 is SMNVEV (reference sequence). The CDR3, as DNA: TGTGCCAGCAGTGCGGACAGGGATGCCTACAATGAGCAGTTCTTC. Translation: CASSADRDAYNEQFF.

The genes are TRBV28 and TRBJ2-5, with 7 bases fitting TRBD1. V trimming: 5 bases; J trimming: 4 bases; junction bases outside the gene matches: 7. The CDR3 length is 14 residues. The germline V gene has CDR1 MDHEN and CDR2 SYDVKM. This chain's CDR3 is CASSTTRDRETQYF. The CDR3 coding sequence is TGTGCCAGCAGTACAACTCGGGACAGAGAGACCCAGTACTTC.

The chain employs TRBV27 and TRBJ2-3; 7 bases agree with TRBD1. CDR3 length: 15 residues. After removal of 5 bases from V and 2 bases from J, the junction contained 7 bases not matched to a gene. Germline loops: CDR1 MNHEY, CDR2 SMNVEV (reference sequence). The CDR3 loop reads CASSLGGQITDTQYF. The CDR3 nucleotides read TGTGCCAGCAGTCTTGGGGGACAGATCACAGATACGCAGTATTTT.

This chain joins TRBV9 and TRBJ1-1; 9 bases align to TRBD1. CDR1 SGDLS and CDR2 YYNGEE come from the germline V gene. The CDR3 covers 14 residues. The trim removed 2 bases at V and 3 bases at J, leaving 2 bases unmatched. As DNA, the CDR3 is TGTGCCAGCAGCGTCGGGACAGGGTACACTGAAGCTTTCTTT. It is translated as CASSVGTGYTEAFF.

V usage is TRBV2 and J usage is TRBJ1-1; D may be TRBD1 (6 bases). Trimming pared 6 bases from V and 2 bases from J, leaving 16 bases between. CDR3 length equals 15 residues. Germline V lookup: CDR1 SNHLY, CDR2 FYNNEI. The CDR3 DNA sequence: TGTGCCAGCAGACCGCGGGGGGGGCAAAACACTGAAGCTTTCTTT. Encoded protein: CASRPRGGQNTEAFF. Full variable domain (outside the CDR3, taken from reference TRBV2 and TRBJ1-1): EPEVTQTPSHQVTQMGQEVILRCVPISNHLYFYWYRQILGQKVEFLVSFYNNEISEKSEIFDDQFSVERPDGSNFTLKIRSTKLEDSAMYFCASRPRGGQNTEAFFGQGTRLTVV.

V is TRBV29-1 and J is TRBJ1-2; D ambiguous. Germline CDR1 is SQVTM and CDR2 is ANQGSEA. V was pared by 5 bases and J by 4 bases, with 11 bases between. This CDR3 has 12 residues. CDR3 region: CSVPGPTYGYTF. In nucleotides, the CDR3 is TGCAGCGTTCCGGGTCCCACCTATGGCTACACCTTC.